This T cell receptor beta chain was sequenced during a study of OX40 agonist ivuxolimab in advanced cancers. Study background: Given to patients was ivuxolimab, an agonistic anti-OX40 (CD134) antibody. Aged about 20 to 85 with a mean of about 63 years, they were around 85% male.

Whole-study findings and limits: Clonal expansion from baseline to week 6 occurred in both CD4+ and CD8+ T cells. Researchers report that CD8+ T cells had, on average, more expanded clones than CD4+.

The data were produced by immunoSEQ multiplex PCR, yet TCRdb's version contains in-frame clones alone and is incomplete. The sample gives 90,000 to 100,000 clones, roughly 95% of which show up once; 2% is in the top ten. On this clone itself: Its antigen is not identified.

Sample: CD4+ or CD8+ T cells sorted from blood, taken in a trial of the OX40 agonist ivuxolimab. The TCR comes from an adult with an advanced solid tumor such as melanoma, head and neck, liver or kidney cancer.

The DNA for the CDR3 is TGTGCCAGTAAGGCCGGACAGGGGGCTTACGAGCAGTACTTC. This codes for CASKAGQGAYEQYF. The rearrangement links TRBV19 to TRBJ2-7; TRBD1 aligns across 11 bases. With 7 bases clipped from V and 4 bases from J, the junction kept 6 bases outside the gene matches. This CDR3 comprises 14 residues. The germline V gene encodes CDR1 LNHDA and CDR2 SQIVND (reference sequence).